This T cell receptor (beta chain) emerged from a study of blood T cell repertoires in COVID-19. About the research overall: Sources were T cells, B-cell-depleted T cells, or PBMCs; the material itself was cDNA or gDNA.

The CDR3 covers 15 residues. Germline V gives CDR1 KGHSH, CDR2 LQKENI. Trimming at V came to 3 bases and at J to 7 bases, leaving 11 bases not matched to a gene. Libraries were prepared by immunoSEQ multiplex PCR; TCRdb keeps only in-frame clonotypes and omits some of them. The data contain 290,000 or so clones, roughly 89% of them singletons. The chain has TRBV18 and TRBJ1-2; TRBD1 matches 7 bases. The sample taken for sequencing was PBMCs or T cells enriched from blood (not recorded which). The receptor was isolated from a young woman with acute COVID-19. The CDR3 DNA reads as TGTGCCAGCTCACCTCGGGACAGACTGGGGCCTGGCTACACCTTC. Its translation is CASSPRDRLGPGYTF.